This T cell receptor (beta chain) is from a study of T cell clusters in autoimmune cytopenias. Study results and caveats: A dominant lymphoma-associated repertoire apparently masked the cluster-lack signature in secondary cytopenia versus chronic lymphocytic leukemia. Functional roles of the in silico T cell clusters still await experimental validation. Active autoimmune hepatitis patients had approximately 3-fold fewer exclusive TRB clusters than healthy donors.

Germline CDR1 is MDHEN and CDR2 is SYDVKM. The CDR3 totals 12 residues. About this clonotype itself: Its antigen is not identified.

TRB was amplified by touch-down multiplex PCR, primer pools A and B combined. For each CDR3 protein, TCRdb gives one entry from its re-call of the multiplex PCR reads, without DNA. This sample's table has some 8,000 distinct CDR3 sequences. TRB amplification used roughly 250 ng of peripheral blood genomic DNA. Sequenced sample: peripheral blood. The TCR was taken from a human donor with an autoimmune cytopenia or autoimmune hepatitis (not recorded which). V is TRBV28 and J is TRBJ2-1. This CDR3 reads CASIGLHNEQFF.